The 9 T cell receptor beta chains below come from one sample, sequenced in a study of blood T cell repertoires in COVID-19. Assay: immunoSEQ multiplex PCR; the TCRdb copy retains only in-frame clones and omits some. The sample has roughly 60,000 clones, 70% to 90% seen once. The sequenced sample was peripheral blood. Receptors were obtained from a middle-aged man with acute or convalescent COVID-19.

V is TRBV29-1 and J is TRBJ1-1; D is unresolved. The V and J ends lost 3 bases and 0 bases respectively, with 8 bases between them. CDR3 length equals 13 residues. Germline CDR1 is SQVTM and CDR2 is ANQGSEA. The CDR3 region is CSVETTVNTEAFF. As DNA, the CDR3 is TGCAGCGTTGAGACCACAGTGAACACTGAAGCTTTCTTT.

The gene calls are TRBV7-3 and TRBJ2-3, with D perhaps TRBD2 (6 bases). V was shortened by 3 bases and J by 0 bases, with 10 bases between the two germline ends. The CDR3 spans 15 residues. Germline V gene sequence: CDR1 SGHTA, CDR2 FQGTGA. The CDR3 here is CASSLGLTSTDTQYF. CDR3 in DNA: TGTGCCAGCAGCTTGGGACTCACTAGCACAGATACGCAGTATTTT. Full variable domain (rest looked up from reference TRBV7-3 and TRBJ2-3): GAGVSQTPSNKVTEKGKYVELRCDPISGHTALYWYRQSLGQGPEFLIYFQGTGAADDSGLPNDRFFAVRPEGSVSTLKIQRTERGDSAVYLCASSLGLTSTDTQYFGPGTRLTVL.

CDR3 coding DNA: TGCGCCAGCAGCCAAGACCCTTCAGGGCCGGCTGGGTCGTGGACGACCCAGTACTTC. Its translation: CASSQDPSGPAGSWTTQYF. V usage is TRBV4-1 and J usage is TRBJ2-5, with D maybe TRBD1 (5 bases). V was trimmed by 0 bases and J by 7 bases, leaving 27 bases between them. Germline loops: CDR1 MGHRA, CDR2 YSYEKL. The CDR3 runs to 19 residues.

The rearrangement uses TRBV24-1 and TRBJ1-1; perhaps TRBD1 as D (5 bases). This CDR3 spans 12 amino acids. Trimming cost V 2 bases and J 8 bases, with 8 bases left between them. CDR1 and CDR2 from the germline V gene are KGHDR and SFDVKD. CDR3 protein: CATSDSPGEAFF. The CDR3 DNA follows: TGTGCCACCAGTGATTCACCAGGGGAAGCTTTCTTT.

In its sample, this clone was seen a few times. The chain joins TRBV9 to TRBJ2-2; 9 nucleotides agree with TRBD2. From germline, CDR1 is SGDLS and CDR2 YYNGEE. The CDR3 sequence is 18 residues long. The V and J ends lost 3 bases and 5 bases, in that order; junction bases with no gene match: 14. The CDR3 reads CASSGARGGPSETGELFF. The CDR3, as DNA: TGTGCCAGCAGCGGAGCGCGGGGGGGCCCTTCGGAGACCGGGGAGCTGTTTTTT. Complete variable domain (other parts from reference TRBV9 and TRBJ2-2): DSGVTQTPKHLITATGQRVTLRCSPRSGDLSVYWYQQSLDQGLQFLIQYYNGEERAKGNILERFSAQQFPDLHSELNLSSLELGDSALYFCASSGARGGPSETGELFFGEGSRLTVL.

This clone was recorded once. CDR3 loop: CASSPYGTSEANYGYTF. In DNA form, the CDR3 reads TGCGCCAGCAGCCCATACGGTACGTCAGAGGCTAACTATGGCTACACCTTC. The chain uses TRBV5-1 and TRBJ1-2; D call uncertain. CDR1 SGHRS and CDR2 YFSETQ come from the germline V gene. The CDR3 has 17 residues. V gave up 4 bases and J gave up 0 bases, with 19 bases separating them.

J is TRBJ2-3 and V is TRBV6-4, with 7 nucleotides matching TRBD2. From germline, CDR1 is MRHNA and CDR2 SNTAGT. This CDR3 spans 14 amino acids. V trimming: 5 bases; J trimming: 2 bases; junction bases outside the gene matches: 4. The CDR3 reads CASSRGLPTDTQYF. CDR3 DNA sequence: TGTGCCAGCAGTAGGGGACTACCCACAGATACGCAGTATTTT.

The V call is TRBV10-3, the J call TRBJ2-5; 10 bases map to TRBD2. CDR1 is ENHRY, CDR2 SYGVKD, per germline. V lost 2 bases to trimming and J lost 0 bases; unmatched junction nucleotides: 3. The CDR3 runs 16 residues. The DNA for the CDR3 is TGTGCCATCAGTGAGGGGCTAGCGGGGGACCAAGAGACCCAGTACTTC. It encodes CAISEGLAGDQETQYF.

CDR3 sequence: CASSSLQGRYTEAFF. The DNA of the CDR3 is TGTGCCAGCAGTTCCTTACAGGGGAGGTACACTGAAGCTTTCTTT. The chain combines TRBV6-6 with TRBJ1-1, with 7 bases matching TRBD1. The CDR3 loop spans 15 amino acids. Trimming at V came to 4 bases and at J to 3 bases, leaving 8 bases not matched to a gene. Per germline, CDR1 MNHNY and CDR2 SVGAGI (reference sequence).